This T cell receptor beta chain was obtained from a study of cytomegalovirus exposure and HLA in healthy donors. This clone was recorded only once. Its target is not known. The study ran its PCR with 60 Vbeta and 13 Jbeta primers. Assay used: immunoSEQ multiplex PCR; TCRdb lists only in-frame clones, some missing. The sample gives some 150,000 clones, around 74% of which show up once; around 2.8% is in the top ten. V lost 7 bases to trimming and J lost 0 bases, with 9 bases between them. CDR1 SNHLY and CDR2 FYNNEI come from the germline V gene. There are 13 residues in the CDR3. Study results and limitations: A cluster of highly shared sequence variants was likely a sequencing artifact.

The specimen was PBMCs. This clonotype originated in a man aged 18 to 30 in good health and CMV-seronegative. This rearrangement joins TRBV2 to TRBJ1-1, with TRBD1 as a possible D gene (5 bases). The CDR3 DNA sequence: TGTGCCAGCACGGGACTCATGAACACTGAAGCTTTCTTT. It is translated as CASTGLMNTEAFF.